The clone carrying this T cell receptor beta chain was counted once. This CDR3 has 15 amino acids. From germline, CDR1 is LGHDT and CDR2 YNNKEL (reference sequence). Trimming shortened V by 6 bases and J by 7 bases, and 22 bases separated the two germline ends. The data derive from a study of blood T cells in healthy people across ages. A second about 7 to 12 cycle PCR used barcoded and J-beta primers. Each cDNA was tagged by a template-switch adaptor containing 12 random nucleotides. There were at least 2.5 million CDR3-containing paired-end reads obtained from each sample. TCRdb itself ran the 5' RACE reads through MiXCR, one entry per CDR3 protein. The repertoire holds fewer than 950,000 distinct CDR3 sequences, with 53% as singletons.

The source of this sequence is an elderly man in good health. Sequencing was done on a sample of blood. The J gene is TRBJ2-7, the V gene TRBV3-1, with D maybe TRBD2 (5 bases). The CDR3 here is CASRSTAGRRNEQYF. The CDR3, as DNA: TGTGCCAGCAGGTCGACGGCGGGTAGGCGGAATGAGCAGTACTTC.